Below are 14 T cell receptor beta chains sequenced from a single sample in a study of blood T cell repertoires in COVID-19. Repertoires were generated with immunoSEQ multiplex PCR, while TCRdb's copy carries only in-frame clones and drops some. The profile covers over 110,000 clones, with more than 65% appearing a single time and 10% taken by the ten largest. The sequenced sample consisted of peripheral blood. The source is a man aged 55 to 69 with active or convalescent COVID-19.

Concerning this clone: The same CDR3 is also encoded by other DNA sequences in this sample. This chain uses TRBV5-1 with TRBJ1-5, with TRBD1 matching over 8 bases. V was pared by 1 base and J by 5 bases, with 2 bases of the junction left unmatched. Germline V CDR1 and CDR2: SGHRS, YFSETQ. CDR3 size: 14 residues. In nucleotides, the CDR3 is TGCGCCAGCAGCTTGACAGGGGGTGATCAGCCCCAGCATTTT. This gives the protein CASSLTGGDQPQHF.

Details on this clone: At one boundary the junction diverges from the germline segment, which might be a read error. The CDR3 sequence is CASSLGPTSGGSETQYF. The CDR3 region has the DNA TGTGCTAGCAGCTTAGGTCCCACTAGCGGGGGGTCCGAGACCCAGTACTTC. V is TRBV7-7 and J is TRBJ2-5, with 12 nucleotides matching TRBD2. The CDR3 length is 17 residues. Looked up from germline, CDR1 is SSHAT and CDR2 is FNYEAQ (reference sequence).

This chain connects TRBV5-6 to TRBJ2-3; D gene ambiguous. The CDR3 has 11 residues. Trimming cost V 4 bases and J 4 bases, with 4 bases left between them. The V gene's germline CDR1 is SGHDT and CDR2 YYEEEE. CDR3 sequence (DNA): TGTGCCAGCAGCCGGTCAGATACGCAGTATTTT. The encoded protein is CASSRSDTQYF.

This rearrangement joins TRBV4-3 to TRBJ2-2; TRBD1 aligns across 8 bases. There are 17 residues in the CDR3. Unmatched junction bases numbered 11, after V lost 4 bases and J lost 4 bases. Per the germline V gene, CDR1 is LGHNA and CDR2 is YSLEER. This CDR3 is CASSPLSGTGFTGELFF. The CDR3 DNA is TGCGCCAGCAGCCCCCTTTCCGGGACAGGTTTCACCGGGGAGCTGTTTTTT.

V and J are TRBV21-1 and TRBJ1-6; the table's D call TRBD1 went unverified against the DNA. TRBV21-1 is flagged as a pseudogene. This CDR3 region has 16 residues. The CDR3 DNA is TGTGTCAGCACCTTGACAGGGAGGACCTATAATTCACCCCTCCACTTT. Protein: CVSTLTGRTYNSPLHF.

The chain employs TRBV11-2 and TRBJ1-5; D is ambiguous. V lost 5 bases to trimming and J lost 1 base, with 12 bases between them. This CDR3 is 15 amino acids long. Germline V CDR1 and CDR2: SGHAT, FQNNGV. The CDR3 DNA follows: TGTGCCAGCAGCCTCGGGAGTGGGAGCAATCAGCCCCAGCATTTT. It is translated as CASSLGSGSNQPQHF.

This clone was counted a few times. The chain is built from TRBV12-5 and TRBJ2-5; D is ambiguous. Germline V gives CDR1 LGHNT, CDR2 FRNRAP. The CDR3 totals 12 residues. V was clipped by 3 bases and J by 4 bases, with 6 bases between them. CDR3 region: CASGLSLETQYF. CDR3 nucleotide sequence: TGTGCTAGTGGTTTATCACTAGAGACCCAGTACTTC.

V usage is TRBV30 and J usage is TRBJ1-5; 10 bases fit TRBD1. Trimming took 2 bases from V and 7 from J; bases not matched to a gene: 5. Germline lookup yields CDR1 GTSNPN and CDR2 SVGIG (reference sequence). The CDR3 covers 14 residues. Here the CDR3 DNA reads TGTGCCTGGAGTCCGACAGGGGGCTGGCAGCCCCAGCATTTT. Protein: CAWSPTGGWQPQHF.

The chain employs TRBV24-1 and TRBJ2-1, with 12 bases aligning to TRBD2. The germline gives CDR1 KGHDR, CDR2 SFDVKD. V lost 4 bases to trimming and J lost 5 bases; unmatched junction nucleotides: 2. CDR3 size: 15 residues. Written as DNA, the CDR3 is TGTGCCACCAGTGACAGGACTAGCGGGAACAATGAGCAGTTCTTC. Protein product: CATSDRTSGNNEQFF.

This chain links TRBV27 with TRBJ2-7; tentative D call: TRBD1 (5 bases). Looked up from germline, CDR1 is MNHEY and CDR2 is SMNVEV (reference sequence). This CDR3 is 14 amino acids long. The CDR3 sequence is CDSGTGLSHYEQYV. The CDR3 DNA sequence: TGTGACTCAGGAACAGGTCTCAGTCACTACGAGCAGTACGTC.

The rearrangement uses TRBV5-1 and TRBJ2-2; 10 bases agree with TRBD2. CDR1 is SGHRS, CDR2 YFSETQ, per germline. The junction had 5 bases not matched to a gene; V was cut back by 4 bases and J by 5 bases. The length of the CDR3 is 15 residues. The CDR3 spells CASSPLAGGTGELFF. As DNA, the CDR3 is TGCGCCAGCAGCCCATTAGCGGGAGGAACCGGGGAGCTGTTTTTT.

This chain links TRBV24-1 with TRBJ2-1; a possible D gene is TRBD2 (6 bases). Looked up from germline, CDR1 is KGHDR and CDR2 is SFDVKD. The CDR3 length is 15 residues. V gave up 0 bases and J gave up 6 bases, with 11 bases separating them. The CDR3 bases are TGTGCCACCAGTGATTTGATCGGGAGCGGCAATGAGCAGTTCTTC. Protein: CATSDLIGSGNEQFF.

The chain uses TRBV6-5 and TRBJ1-5; unclear D gene. The V and J ends lost 2 bases and 5 bases respectively, with 7 bases between them. Germline loops: CDR1 MNHEY, CDR2 SVGAGI. The CDR3 runs to 13 residues. CDR3 coding DNA: TGTGCCAGCAGTTACGAACGGGATCAGCCCCAGCATTTT. Its protein product is CASSYERDQPQHF.

The chain employs TRBV25-1 and TRBJ2-7, with TRBD1 matching over 8 bases. There are 15 residues in the CDR3. CDR1 and CDR2 from the germline V gene are MGHDK and SYGVNS. Germline trimming cut 8 bases from V and 0 bases from J; bases unmatched to any gene: 9. This CDR3 is CASRSTGGVSYEQYF. The CDR3 DNA is TGTGCCAGCCGTTCCACAGGGGGAGTCTCCTACGAGCAGTACTTC.